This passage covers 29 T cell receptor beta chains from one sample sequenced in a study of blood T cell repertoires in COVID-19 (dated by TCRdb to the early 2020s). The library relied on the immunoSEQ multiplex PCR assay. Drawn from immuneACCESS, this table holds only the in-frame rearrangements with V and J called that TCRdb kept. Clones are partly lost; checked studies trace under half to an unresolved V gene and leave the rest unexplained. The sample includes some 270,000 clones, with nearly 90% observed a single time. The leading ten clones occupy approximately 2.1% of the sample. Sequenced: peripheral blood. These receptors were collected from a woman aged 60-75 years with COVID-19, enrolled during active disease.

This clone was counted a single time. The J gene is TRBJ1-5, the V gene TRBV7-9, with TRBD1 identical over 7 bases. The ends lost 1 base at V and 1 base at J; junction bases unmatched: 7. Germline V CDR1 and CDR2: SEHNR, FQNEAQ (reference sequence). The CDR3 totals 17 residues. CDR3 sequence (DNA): TGTGCCAGCAGCTTAGTCTCAGGGACAGCGAGCAATCAGCCCCAGCATTTT. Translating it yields CASSLVSGTASNQPQHF.

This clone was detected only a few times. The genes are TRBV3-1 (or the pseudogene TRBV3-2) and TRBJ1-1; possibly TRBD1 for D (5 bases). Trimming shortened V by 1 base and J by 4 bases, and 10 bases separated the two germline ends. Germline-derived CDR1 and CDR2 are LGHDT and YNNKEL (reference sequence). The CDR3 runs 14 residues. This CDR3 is CASSQGGAATEAFF. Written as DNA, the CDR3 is TGTGCCAGCAGCCAAGGGGGCGCGGCCACTGAAGCTTTCTTT.

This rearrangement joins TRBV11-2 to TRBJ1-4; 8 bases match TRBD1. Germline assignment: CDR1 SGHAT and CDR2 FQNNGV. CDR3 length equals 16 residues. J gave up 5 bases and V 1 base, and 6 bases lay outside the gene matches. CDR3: CASSLVAYRGNEKLFF. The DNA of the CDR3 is TGTGCCAGCAGCTTAGTTGCCTACAGGGGGAATGAAAAACTGTTTTTT.

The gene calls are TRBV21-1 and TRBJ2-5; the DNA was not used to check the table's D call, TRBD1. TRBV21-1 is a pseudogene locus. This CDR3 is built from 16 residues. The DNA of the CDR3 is TGTGCCAGCAGCCCCGACCGGGACAGGGGTTCAGAGACCCAGTACTTC. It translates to CASSPDRDRGSETQYF.

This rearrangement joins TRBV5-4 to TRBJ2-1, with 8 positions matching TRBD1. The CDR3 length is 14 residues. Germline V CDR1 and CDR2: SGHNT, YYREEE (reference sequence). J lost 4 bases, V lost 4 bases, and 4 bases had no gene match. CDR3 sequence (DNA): TGTGCCAGCAGCCGATGGGACAGGTACAATGAGCAGTTCTTC. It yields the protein CASSRWDRYNEQFF.

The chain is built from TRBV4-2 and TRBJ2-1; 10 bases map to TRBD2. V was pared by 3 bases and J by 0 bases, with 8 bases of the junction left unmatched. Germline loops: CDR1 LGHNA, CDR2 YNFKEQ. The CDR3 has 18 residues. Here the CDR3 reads CASSHVLAGGRSYNEQFF. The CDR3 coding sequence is TGTGCCAGCAGCCATGTTTTAGCGGGGGGACGCTCCTACAATGAGCAGTTCTTC.

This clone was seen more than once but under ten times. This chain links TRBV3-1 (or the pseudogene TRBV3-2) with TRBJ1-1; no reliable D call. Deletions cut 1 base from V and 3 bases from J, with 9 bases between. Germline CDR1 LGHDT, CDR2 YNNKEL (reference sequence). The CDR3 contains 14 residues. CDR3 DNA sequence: TGTGCCAGCAGCCAAGTAGATTCGTACACTGAAGCTTTCTTT. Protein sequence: CASSQVDSYTEAFF.

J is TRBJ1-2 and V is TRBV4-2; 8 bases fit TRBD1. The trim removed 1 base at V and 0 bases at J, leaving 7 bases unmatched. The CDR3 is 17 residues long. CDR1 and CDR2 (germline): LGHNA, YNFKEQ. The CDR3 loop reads CASSQGQGIVTNYGYTF. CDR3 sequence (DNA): TGTGCCAGCAGCCAAGGACAGGGGATAGTAACTAACTATGGCTACACCTTC.

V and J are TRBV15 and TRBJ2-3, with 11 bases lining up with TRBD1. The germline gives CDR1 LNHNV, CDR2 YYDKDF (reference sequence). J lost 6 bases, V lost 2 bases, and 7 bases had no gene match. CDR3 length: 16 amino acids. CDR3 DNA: TGTGCCACCAGCAGACAACCGGGACAGGGGGGGGATACGCAGTATTTT. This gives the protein CATSRQPGQGGDTQYF.

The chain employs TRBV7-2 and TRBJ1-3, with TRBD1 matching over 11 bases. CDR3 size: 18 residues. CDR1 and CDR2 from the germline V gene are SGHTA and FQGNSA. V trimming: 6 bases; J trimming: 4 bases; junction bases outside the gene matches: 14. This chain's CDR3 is CASSRMTGTGGSGNTIYF. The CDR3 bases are TGTGCCAGCAGTAGGATGACGGGGACAGGGGGATCCGGAAACACCATATATTTT.

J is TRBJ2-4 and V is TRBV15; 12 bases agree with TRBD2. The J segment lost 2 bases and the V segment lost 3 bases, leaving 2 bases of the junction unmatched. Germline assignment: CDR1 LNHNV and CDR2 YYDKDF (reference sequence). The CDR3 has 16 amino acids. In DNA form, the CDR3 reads TGTGCCACCAGCAGGACTAGCGGGGGAACCAAAAACATTCAGTACTTC. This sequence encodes CATSRTSGGTKNIQYF.

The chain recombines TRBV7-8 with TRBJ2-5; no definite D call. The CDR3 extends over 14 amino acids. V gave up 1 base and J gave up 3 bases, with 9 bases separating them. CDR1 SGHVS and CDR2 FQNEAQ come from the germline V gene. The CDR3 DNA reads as TGTGCCAGCAGCTTAGTGGGCAGAGAAGAGACCCAGTACTTC. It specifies CASSLVGREETQYF.

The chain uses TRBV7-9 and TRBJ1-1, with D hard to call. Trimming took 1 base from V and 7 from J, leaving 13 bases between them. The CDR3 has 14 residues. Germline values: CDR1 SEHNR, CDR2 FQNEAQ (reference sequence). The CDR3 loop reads CASSLDVSGGEAFF. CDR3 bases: TGTGCCAGCAGCTTAGACGTTAGCGGAGGTGAAGCTTTCTTT.

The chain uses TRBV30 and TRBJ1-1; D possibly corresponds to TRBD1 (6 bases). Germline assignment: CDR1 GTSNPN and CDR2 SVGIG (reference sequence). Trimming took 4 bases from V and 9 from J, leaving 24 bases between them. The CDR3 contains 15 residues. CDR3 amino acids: CAWTQTGGGVIQAFF. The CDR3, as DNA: TGTGCCTGGACGCAAACGGGGGGCGGTGTAATCCAAGCTTTCTTT.

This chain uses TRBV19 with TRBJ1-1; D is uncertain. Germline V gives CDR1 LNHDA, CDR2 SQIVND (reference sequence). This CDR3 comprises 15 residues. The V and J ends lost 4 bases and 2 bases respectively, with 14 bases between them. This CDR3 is CASSTFRTGNTEAFF. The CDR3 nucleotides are TGTGCCAGTAGTACCTTTCGGACGGGAAACACTGAAGCTTTCTTT.

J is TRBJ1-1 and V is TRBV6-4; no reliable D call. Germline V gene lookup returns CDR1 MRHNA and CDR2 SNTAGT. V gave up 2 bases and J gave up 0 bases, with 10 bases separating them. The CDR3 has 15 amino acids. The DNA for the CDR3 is TGTGCCAGCAGTGACGAACTGAGAATGAACACTGAAGCTTTCTTT. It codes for CASSDELRMNTEAFF.

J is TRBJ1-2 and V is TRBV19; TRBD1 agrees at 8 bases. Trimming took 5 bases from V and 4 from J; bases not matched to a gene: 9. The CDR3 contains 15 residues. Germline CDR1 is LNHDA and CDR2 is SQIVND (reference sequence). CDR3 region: CASSPVRGLSYGYTF. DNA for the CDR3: TGTGCCAGTAGTCCCGTCAGGGGGCTAAGCTATGGCTACACCTTC. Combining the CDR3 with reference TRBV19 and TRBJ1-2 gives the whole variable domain DGGITQSPKYLFRKEGQNVTLSCEQNLNHDAMYWYRQDPGQGLRLIYYSQIVNDFQKGDIAEGYSVSREKKESFPLTVTSAQKNPTAFYLCASSPVRGLSYGYTFGSGTRLTVV.

CDR3 sequence: CASSMERGTEAFF. The CDR3 coding sequence is TGTGCCAGTAGTATGGAGAGGGGGACTGAAGCTTTCTTT. V is TRBV19 and J is TRBJ1-1; maybe TRBD1 (6 bases). The germline V and J ends were trimmed by 3 bases and 5 bases, with 10 bases remaining between them. Germline CDR1 LNHDA, CDR2 SQIVND (reference sequence). The CDR3 is 13 amino acids.

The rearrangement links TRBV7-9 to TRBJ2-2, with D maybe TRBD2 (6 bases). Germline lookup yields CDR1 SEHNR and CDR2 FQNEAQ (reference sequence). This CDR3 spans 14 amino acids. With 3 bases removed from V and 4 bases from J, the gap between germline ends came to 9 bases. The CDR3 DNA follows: TGTGCCAGCAGCTTGGAGGGGAGCACCGGGGAGCTGTTTTTT. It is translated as CASSLEGSTGELFF.

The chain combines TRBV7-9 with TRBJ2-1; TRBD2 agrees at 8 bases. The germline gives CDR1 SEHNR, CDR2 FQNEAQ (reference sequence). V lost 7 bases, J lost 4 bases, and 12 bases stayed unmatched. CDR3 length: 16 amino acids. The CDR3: CASKKTGSGAYNEQFF. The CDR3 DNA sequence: TGTGCCAGCAAGAAAACGGGTAGCGGGGCATACAATGAGCAGTTCTTC.

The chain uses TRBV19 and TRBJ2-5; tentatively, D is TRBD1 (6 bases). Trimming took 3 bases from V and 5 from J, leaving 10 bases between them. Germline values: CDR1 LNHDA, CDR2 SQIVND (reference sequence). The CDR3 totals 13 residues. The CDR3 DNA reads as TGTGCCAGTAGTATTACAGGGTCCGAGACCCAGTACTTC. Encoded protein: CASSITGSETQYF.

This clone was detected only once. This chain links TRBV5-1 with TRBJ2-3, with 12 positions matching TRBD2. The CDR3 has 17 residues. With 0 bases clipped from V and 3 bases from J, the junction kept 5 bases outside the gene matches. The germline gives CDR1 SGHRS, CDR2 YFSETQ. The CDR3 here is CASSLASGGEETDTQYF. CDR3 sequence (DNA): TGCGCCAGCAGCTTGGCTAGCGGGGGGGAAGAAACAGATACGCAGTATTTT. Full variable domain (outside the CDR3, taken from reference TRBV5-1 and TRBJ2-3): KAGVTQTPRYLIKTRGQQVTLSCSPISGHRSVSWYQQTPGQGLQFLFEYFSETQRNKGNFPGRFSGRQFSNSRSEMNVSTLELGDSALYLCASSLASGGEETDTQYFGPGTRLTVL.

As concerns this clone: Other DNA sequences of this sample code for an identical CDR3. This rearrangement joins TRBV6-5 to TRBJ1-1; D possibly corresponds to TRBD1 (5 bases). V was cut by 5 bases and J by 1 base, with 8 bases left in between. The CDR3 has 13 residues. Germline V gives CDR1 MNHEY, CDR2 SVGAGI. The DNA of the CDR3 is TGTGCCAGCAGTCCAACAGGGAACACTGAAGCTTTCTTT. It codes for CASSPTGNTEAFF.

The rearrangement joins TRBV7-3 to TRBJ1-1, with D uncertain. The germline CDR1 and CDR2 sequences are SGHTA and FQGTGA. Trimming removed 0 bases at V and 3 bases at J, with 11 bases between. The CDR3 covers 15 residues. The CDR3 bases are TGTGCCAGCAGCTTAACGTCCGAAGAGTACACTGAAGCTTTCTTT. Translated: CASSLTSEEYTEAFF.

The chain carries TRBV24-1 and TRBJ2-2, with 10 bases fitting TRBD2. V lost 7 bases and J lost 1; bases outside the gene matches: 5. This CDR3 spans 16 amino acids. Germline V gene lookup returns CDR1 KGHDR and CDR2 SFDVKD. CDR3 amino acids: CATSNSGGQNTGELFF. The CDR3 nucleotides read TGTGCCACCAGCAATAGCGGGGGGCAGAACACCGGGGAGCTGTTTTTT.

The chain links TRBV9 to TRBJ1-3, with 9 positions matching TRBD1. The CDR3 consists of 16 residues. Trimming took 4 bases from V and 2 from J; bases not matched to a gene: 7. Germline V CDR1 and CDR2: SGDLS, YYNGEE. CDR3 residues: CASSREGQGTGNTIYF. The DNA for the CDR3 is TGTGCCAGCAGCCGAGAAGGACAGGGGACTGGAAACACCATATATTTT.

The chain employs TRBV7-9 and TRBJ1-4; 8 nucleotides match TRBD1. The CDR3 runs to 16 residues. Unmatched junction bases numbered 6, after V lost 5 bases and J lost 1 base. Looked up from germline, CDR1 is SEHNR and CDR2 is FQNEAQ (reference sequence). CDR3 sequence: CASSPGQGLTNEKLFF. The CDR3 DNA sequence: TGTGCCAGCAGCCCAGGACAGGGTTTAACTAATGAAAAACTGTTTTTT.

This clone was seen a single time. Here the CDR3 reads CASSPGGFYNEQFF. The CDR3 nucleotides read TGTGCCAGCAGTCCAGGGGGTTTCTACAATGAGCAGTTCTTC. The rearrangement joins TRBV11-3 to TRBJ2-1, with 7 bases fitting TRBD1. This CDR3 has 14 amino acids. Germline V gives CDR1 SGHNT, CDR2 YENEEA. Unmatched junction bases numbered 5, after V lost 6 bases and J lost 3 bases.

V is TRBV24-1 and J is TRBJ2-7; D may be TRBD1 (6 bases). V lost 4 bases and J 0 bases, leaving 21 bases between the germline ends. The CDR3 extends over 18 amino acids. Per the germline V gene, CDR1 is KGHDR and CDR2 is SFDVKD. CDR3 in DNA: TGTGCCACCAGTGAAAACCGGGACACCCTAGGCAGCTCCTACGAGCAGTACTTC. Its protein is CATSENRDTLGSSYEQYF.